Listed below are T cell receptor beta chains from one sample, sequenced in a study of T cell responses to AZD1222 COVID-19 vaccine. The protocol was immunoSEQ multiplex PCR, while the TCRdb copy is restricted to in-frame clones and leaves out a portion. The sample consists of 45,000 to 55,000 clones, 80% to 90% of them appearing once. Sample: peripheral blood, taken on day 0 of AZD1222 vaccination. The receptors come from an adult in good health. The CDR3 runs from the conserved cysteine through the conserved F or W. Fields, in order: J gene, D gene, V gene, clone size, CDR3 DNA, CDR3 protein. A D gene is named only where the DNA matches it firmly. Some rows mark clone size as missing; the rest say once, few, many or name a class of expanded clone.

>TRBJ2-6|-|TRBV2|-
TGTGCCAGCAGGGAGGGCTACGCTGGGGCCAACGTCCTGACTTTC
CASREGYAGANVLTF
>TRBJ1-1|-|TRBV18|-
TGTGCCAGCAAAAAACCCGGGACCTACGGTGGGAACACTGAAGCTTTCTTT
CASKKPGTYGGNTEAFF
>TRBJ2-7|-|TRBV6-5|-
TGTGCCAGCAGTTACGCAGGGAATGGCTACGAGCAGTACTTC
CASSYAGNGYEQYF
>TRBJ2-7|-|TRBV5-6|-
TGTGCCAGCAGCTTGGGGCAGTTCTACGAGCAGTACTTC
CASSLGQFYEQYF
>TRBJ2-7|TRBD2|TRBV3-1/TRBV3-2|-
TGTGCCAGCAGCCAAGATTATTCGGGGCGGGAGGGCAAGTACTTC
CASSQDYSGREGKYF
>TRBJ2-7|-|TRBV20-1|-
TGCAGTGCTAGTAGGGGGGCCTACGAGCAGTACTTC
CSASRGAYEQYF
>TRBJ2-1|-|TRBV6-1|-
TGTGCCAGCAGTGAAACCTCGGGACCAAACAATGAGCAGTTCTTC
CASSETSGPNNEQFF
>TRBJ1-1|-|TRBV12-5|-
TGTGCTAGTGGTGGGACGTCGAACACTGAAGCTTTCTTT
CASGGTSNTEAFF
>TRBJ1-6|-|TRBV5-6|-
TGTGCCAGCAGCGGGGGCGGCCAGGCTCGAAATTCACCCCTCCACTTT
CASSGGGQARNSPLHF
>TRBJ2-4|-|TRBV6-1|-
TGTGCCAGCAGTGACTTGACGGTCACGTTACTAGCCAAAAACATTCAGTACTTC
CASSDLTVTLLAKNIQYF
>TRBJ1-5|-|TRBV7-8|medium-sized
TGTGCCAGCAGCTCAGAACCTACGGCTGGAGGCAATCAGCCCCAGCATTTT
CASSSEPTAGGNQPQHF
>TRBJ2-2|-|TRBV24-1|medium-sized
TGTGCCACCAGTGATGGTTTTGGAAGGACTCAATCCGGGGAGCTGTTTTTT
CATSDGFGRTQSGELFF
>TRBJ2-1|TRBD2|TRBV5-1|-
TGCGCCAGCAGCTTGGGACTAGCGGGAACTGAGCAGTTCTTC
CASSLGLAGTEQFF
>TRBJ1-2|-|TRBV19|-
TGTGCCAGTAGTGACGGACGACGGCCCTATGGCTACACCTTC
CASSDGRRPYGYTF
>TRBJ2-7|-|TRBV5-6|once
TGTGCCAGCAGGCAACGGGGGGCACTCTACGAGCAGTACTTC
CASRQRGALYEQYF
>TRBJ1-1|-|TRBV9|-
TGTGCCAGCAGCGCCTTTCAGGAAAACACTGAAGCTTTCTTT
CASSAFQENTEAFF
>TRBJ2-3|-|TRBV4-1|-
TGCGCCAGCAGCCAAGTCCCAGAGGGCACAGATACGCAGTATTTT
CASSQVPEGTDTQYF